The T cell receptor (beta chain) under discussion was sequenced for a study of molecular identifiers for immune sequencing clone quantification. In preparing bulk TCR libraries, previously described methods and listed TCR primers were used. TCRdb itself ran the PCR reads through MiXCR, one entry per CDR3 protein. This table holds around 460,000 distinct CDR3 sequences, 25% found once. Germline V CDR1 and CDR2: MDHEN, SYDVKM. V lost 4 bases to trimming and J lost 5 bases, with 15 bases between them. The CDR3 totals 16 residues. This clonotype was counted at least ten times. This receptor was taken from a human donor in good health. Some libraries in this study had Jurkat cell RNA spiked in. The chain combines TRBV28 with TRBJ2-6; D remains ambiguous. The sample taken for sequencing was naive CD8+ T cells from blood, with Jurkat cell RNA spiked in. As for subset: FACS-sorted CD8+CD4-CCR7+CD45RA+ naive T cells. This CDR3 reads CASSSSWSAWANVLTF. The DNA of the CDR3 is TGTGCCAGCAGTTCCTCCTGGTCCGCCTGGGCCAACGTCCTGACTTTC.